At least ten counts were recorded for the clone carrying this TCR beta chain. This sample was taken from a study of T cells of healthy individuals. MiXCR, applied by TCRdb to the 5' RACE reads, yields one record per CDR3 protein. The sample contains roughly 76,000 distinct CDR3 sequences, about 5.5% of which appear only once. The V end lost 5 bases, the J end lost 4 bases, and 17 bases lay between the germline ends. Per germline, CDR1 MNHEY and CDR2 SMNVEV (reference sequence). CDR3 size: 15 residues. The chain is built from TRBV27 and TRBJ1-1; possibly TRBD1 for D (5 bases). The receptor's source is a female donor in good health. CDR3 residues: CASSPVRGWGTEAFF. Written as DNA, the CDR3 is TGTGCCAGCAGTCCGGTGAGGGGTTGGGGCACTGAAGCTTTCTTT.